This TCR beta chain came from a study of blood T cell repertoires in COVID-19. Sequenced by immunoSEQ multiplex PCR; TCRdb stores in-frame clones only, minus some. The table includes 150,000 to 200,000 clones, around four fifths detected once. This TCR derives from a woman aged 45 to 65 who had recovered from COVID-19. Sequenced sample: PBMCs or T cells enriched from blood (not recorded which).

For the CDR3, the DNA is TGTGCCAGCAGCTTAATCGGGGCAGGTGGTACCACTAGCGGGATCTACAATGAGCAGTTCTTC. This encodes CASSLIGAGGTTSGIYNEQFF. The chain combines TRBV7-3 with TRBJ2-1; 10 bases match TRBD2. The germline CDR1 and CDR2 sequences are SGHTA and FQGTGA. With 1 base clipped from V and 3 bases from J, the junction kept 18 bases outside the gene matches. This CDR3 has 21 amino acids. The variable domain in full, with the rest retrieved from reference TRBV7-3 and TRBJ2-1, is GAGVSQTPSNKVTEKGKYVELRCDPISGHTALYWYRQSLGQGPEFLIYFQGTGAADDSGLPNDRFFAVRPEGSVSTLKIQRTERGDSAVYLCASSLIGAGGTTSGIYNEQFFGPGTRLTVL.